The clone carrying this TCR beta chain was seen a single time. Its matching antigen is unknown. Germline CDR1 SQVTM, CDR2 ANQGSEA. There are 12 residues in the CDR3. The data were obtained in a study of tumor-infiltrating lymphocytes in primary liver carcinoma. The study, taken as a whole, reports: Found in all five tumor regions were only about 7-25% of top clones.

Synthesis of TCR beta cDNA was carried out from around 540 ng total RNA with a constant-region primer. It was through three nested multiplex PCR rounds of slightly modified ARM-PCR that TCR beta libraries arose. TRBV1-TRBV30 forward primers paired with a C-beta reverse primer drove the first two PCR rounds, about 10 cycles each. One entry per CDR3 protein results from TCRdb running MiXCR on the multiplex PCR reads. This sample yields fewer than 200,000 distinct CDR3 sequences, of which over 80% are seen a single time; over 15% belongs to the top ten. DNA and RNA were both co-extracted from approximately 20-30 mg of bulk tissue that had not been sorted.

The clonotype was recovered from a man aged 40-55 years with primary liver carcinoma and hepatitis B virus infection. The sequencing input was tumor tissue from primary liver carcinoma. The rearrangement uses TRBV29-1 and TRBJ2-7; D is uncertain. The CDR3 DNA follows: TGCTGCGGCGGAACCTGGGACTACGAGCAGTACTTC. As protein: CCGGTWDYEQYF.